The next 3 T cell receptor beta chains were all read from a single sample in a study of response to subunit inactivated influenza vaccine. TCRdb reanalysed the RT-PCR reads using MiXCR and keeps one entry per CDR3 protein. The sample lists around 320,000 distinct CDR3 sequences, 20% to 25% occurring once. The sample here was PBMCs from blood, taken approximately 22 months after vaccination. These TCRs come from a man between 45 and 75 years old who received an inactivated influenza vaccine.

The chain combines TRBV20-1 with TRBJ2-3, with D tentatively TRBD2 (6 bases). Germline CDR1 reads DFQATT; CDR2 reads SNEGSKA (reference sequence). This CDR3 has 13 amino acids. V lost 0 bases and J lost 5, with 9 bases in between. This CDR3 is CSARERGGDTQYF. CDR3 DNA: TGCAGTGCTAGAGAGAGGGGAGGAGATACGCAGTATTTT.

This clonotype appeared a few times. This chain uses TRBV5-5 with TRBJ1-1; no reliable D call. The CDR3 length is 15 residues. Trimming took 2 bases from V and 5 from J, leaving 16 bases between them. Germline values: CDR1 SGHKS, CDR2 YYEKEE (reference sequence). The CDR3 DNA is TGTGCCAGCAGCTTCGGTTTAGGGCTTTGGACTGAAGCTTTCTTT. It encodes CASSFGLGLWTEAFF.

The J gene is TRBJ1-2, the V gene TRBV4-1; no definite D call. Per germline, CDR1 MGHRA and CDR2 YSYEKL. Trimming left V 1 base short and J 0 bases short, with 12 bases between. This CDR3 spans 16 amino acids. The CDR3 region is CASSQVSGRTNYGYTF. The CDR3, as DNA: TGCGCCAGCAGCCAAGTCTCCGGCCGGACTAACTATGGCTACACCTTC.